The 7 T cell receptor beta chains below were found in one sample sequenced in a study of regulatory T cells in long-lasting Graves disease. TCR beta libraries were built with iRepertoire HTBI primers and Arm-PCR of CDR3 regions. TCRdb redid the calling of the multiplex PCR reads with MiXCR, one entry per CDR3 protein. In the table there are about 380,000 distinct CDR3 sequences, around 16% of which are singletons. Time point defined: newly diagnosed GD, antithyroid drugs for less than 3 months. PBMCs were the source of the RNA used for TCR sequencing. The sequencing here drew on peripheral blood mononuclear cells (PBMCs), taken at new diagnosis, from a patient treated with antithyroid drugs. The receptors here all came from a female donor with Graves disease.

Here the CDR3 reads CASSTGQRPTGELFF. The CDR3 DNA reads as TGCGCCAGCTCAACAGGACAAAGACCCACCGGGGAGCTGTTTTTT. V usage is TRBV5-1 and J usage is TRBJ2-2; TRBD1 is a possible D gene (5 bases). CDR1 is SGHRS, CDR2 YFSETQ, per germline. The V end lost 7 bases, the J end lost 4 bases, and 17 bases lay between the germline ends. The length of the CDR3 is 15 residues.

The V gene is TRBV7-2, the J gene TRBJ2-3; 11 bases match TRBD1. The J segment lost 5 bases and the V segment lost 2 bases, leaving 3 bases of the junction unmatched. The CDR3 spans 15 residues. Germline values: CDR1 SGHTA, CDR2 FQGNSA. CDR3 bases: TGTGCCAGCAGCTTACCCGGGACAGGGGGAGATACGCAGTATTTT. Protein product: CASSLPGTGGDTQYF.

Many counts were recorded for this clonotype. This chain connects TRBV12-3 or TRBV12-4 to TRBJ1-5; 7 positions match TRBD1. V lost 5 bases and J lost 0; bases outside the gene matches: 7. This CDR3 has 16 amino acids. CDR3 DNA sequence: TGTGCCAGCAGTGGTCCGGGACAGTATAGCAATCAGCCCCAGCATTTT. It specifies CASSGPGQYSNQPQHF.

This clonotype was recorded at least ten times. The V call is TRBV2, the J call TRBJ2-5; D unresolved. Trimming pared 7 bases from V and 5 bases from J, leaving 17 bases between. This CDR3 has 14 residues. CDR1 is SNHLY, CDR2 FYNNEI, per germline. The CDR3 sequence: CASKVRRSEETQYF. CDR3 DNA: TGTGCCAGCAAAGTTCGGCGGAGTGAGGAGACCCAGTACTTC.

This clonotype turned up a few times. The V and J genes are TRBV5-6 and TRBJ2-1, with D unresolved. CDR1 and CDR2 from the germline V gene are SGHDT and YYEEEE. The CDR3 has 15 amino acids. V was cut by 3 bases and J by 0 bases, with 10 bases left in between. CDR3 residues: CASSWRRSSYNEQFF. CDR3 in DNA: TGTGCCAGCAGCTGGCGGCGAAGCTCCTACAATGAGCAGTTCTTC.

The CDR3 region has the DNA TGTGCCAGCTCCTCGAAGGGTTTGCCTTTCTTT. It specifies CASSSKGLPFF. The chain carries TRBV12-3 or TRBV12-4 and TRBJ1-1, with no clear D. With 8 bases removed from V and 12 bases from J, the gap between germline ends came to 16 bases. This CDR3 has 11 amino acids.

This clonotype has at least ten counts. CDR3 in DNA: TGTGCCAGCGGGGAATCACTCGCGGGCGATGAGCAGTTCTTC. It encodes CASGESLAGDEQFF. The gene calls are TRBV28 and TRBJ2-1; a weak D match, TRBD2 (5 bases). The germline CDR1 and CDR2 sequences are MDHEN and SYDVKM. The CDR3 runs to 14 residues. Trimming shortened V by 8 bases and J by 8 bases, and 19 bases separated the two germline ends.